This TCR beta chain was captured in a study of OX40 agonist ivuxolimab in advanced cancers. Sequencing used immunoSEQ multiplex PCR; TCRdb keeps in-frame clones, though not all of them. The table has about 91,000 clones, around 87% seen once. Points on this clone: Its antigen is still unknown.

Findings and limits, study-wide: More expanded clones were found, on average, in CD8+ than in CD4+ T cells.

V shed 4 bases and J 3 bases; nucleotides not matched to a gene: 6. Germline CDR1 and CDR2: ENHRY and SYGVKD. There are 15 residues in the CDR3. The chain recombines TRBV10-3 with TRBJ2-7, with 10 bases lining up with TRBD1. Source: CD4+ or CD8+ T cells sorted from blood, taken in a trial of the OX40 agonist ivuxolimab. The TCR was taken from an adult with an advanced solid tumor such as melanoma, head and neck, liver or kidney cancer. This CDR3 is CAISGGRDRGYEQYF. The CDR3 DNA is TGTGCCATCAGTGGGGGGCGGGACAGGGGCTACGAGCAGTACTTC.